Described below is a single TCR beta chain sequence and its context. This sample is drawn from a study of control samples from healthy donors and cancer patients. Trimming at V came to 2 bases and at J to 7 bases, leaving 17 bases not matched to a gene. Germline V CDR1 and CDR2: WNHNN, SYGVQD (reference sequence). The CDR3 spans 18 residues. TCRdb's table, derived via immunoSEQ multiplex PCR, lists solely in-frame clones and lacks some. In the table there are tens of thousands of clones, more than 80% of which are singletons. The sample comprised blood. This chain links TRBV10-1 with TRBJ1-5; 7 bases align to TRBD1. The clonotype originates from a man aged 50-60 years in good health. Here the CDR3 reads CASSEPRGKVPGSQPQHF. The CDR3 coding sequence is TGCGCCAGCAGTGAGCCCAGGGGGAAGGTTCCTGGGTCGCAGCCCCAGCATTTT.